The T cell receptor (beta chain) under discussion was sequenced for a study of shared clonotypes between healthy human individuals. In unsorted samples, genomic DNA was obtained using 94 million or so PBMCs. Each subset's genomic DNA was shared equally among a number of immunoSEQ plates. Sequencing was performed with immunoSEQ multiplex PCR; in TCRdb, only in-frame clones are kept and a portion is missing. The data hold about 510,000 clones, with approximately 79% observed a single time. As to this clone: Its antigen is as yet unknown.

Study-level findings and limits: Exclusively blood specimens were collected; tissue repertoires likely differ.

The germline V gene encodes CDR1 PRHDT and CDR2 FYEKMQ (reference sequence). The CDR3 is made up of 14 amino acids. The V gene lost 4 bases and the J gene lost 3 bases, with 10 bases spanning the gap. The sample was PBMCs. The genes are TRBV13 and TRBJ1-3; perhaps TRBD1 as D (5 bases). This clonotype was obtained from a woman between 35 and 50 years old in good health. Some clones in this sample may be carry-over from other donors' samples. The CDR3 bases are TGTGCCAGCAGCTCCTGGGGGGGTGGAAACACCATATATTTT. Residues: CASSSWGGGNTIYF.